These T cell receptor beta chains were read from a single sample in a study of early T cells in non-severe SARS-CoV-2 infection. From the 5' RACE reads, TCRdb called clonotypes with MiXCR, one entry per CDR3 protein. Of approximately 58,000 distinct CDR3 sequences in the sample, roughly 12% were seen once. The material was whole blood, obtained at baseline. The receptors were gathered from an adult who was a healthcare worker with PCR-confirmed SARS-CoV-2 infection or an uninfected control (not recorded which). CDR3s leave out the opening cysteine and the closing phenylalanine or tryptophan. Expanded clones are given a class, and other clones once, few, many or no size at all.

>TRBV28|-|TRBJ2-7
ASSLAGSTYEQY
>TRBV11-2|-|TRBJ2-5
ASSLGLARVETQY
>TRBV9|-|TRBJ1-1
ASSVGGRDYTEAF
>TRBV5-6|-|TRBJ2-1
ASSRPLYYNEQF
>TRBV7-3|-|TRBJ2-3
ASSPRTSGDITDTQY
>TRBV2|many|TRBJ1-4
ASTAGLGEKLF
>TRBV20-1|few|TRBJ1-1
SARAAGGTEAF
>TRBV4-3|-|TRBJ2-3
ASSQDLADTQY
>TRBV2|-|TRBJ2-2
ATRGFTGELF
>TRBV28|many|TRBJ2-3
ASSLFVGLEGTDTQY
>TRBV29-1|-|TRBJ2-3
SVAGSLATDTQY
>TRBV29-1|few|TRBJ1-2
SVADWQGGGYT
>TRBV7-9|few|TRBJ1-3
ASSEGNTIY
>TRBV5-1|once|TRBJ2-7
ASSPQAVQREQY
>TRBV3-1|few|TRBJ2-1
ASSSQLATNEQF
>TRBV7-3|few|TRBJ2-5
ASSLRQGETQY
>TRBV6-5|many|TRBJ2-1
ASTYGGGEQF
>TRBV5-5|-|TRBJ1-2
ASSLLAGGKILGYT
>TRBV5-4|-|TRBJ2-1
ASSSGTGELGEQF
>TRBV7-9|few|TRBJ2-1
ASRPIGTSGSTEQF
>TRBV12-3/TRBV12-4|few|TRBJ1-4
ASSLIGEKLF
>TRBV28|many|TRBJ1-5
ASSYSGNNQPQH
>TRBV18|-|TRBJ2-7
ASSPRPLTVYEQY
>TRBV7-2|many|TRBJ2-5
ASSLGGFSETQY
>TRBV7-6|many|TRBJ2-2
ASSLVSEQVGGELF
>TRBV11-2|few|TRBJ2-1
ASSVRDKEF
>TRBV18|many|TRBJ1-2
ASSQETYGYT
>TRBV24-1|-|TRBJ2-2
ATRTNTGELF
>TRBV20-1|many|TRBJ2-1
SAKGLAEGYNEQF
>TRBV20-1|few|TRBJ2-3
SAPARGLAGIASTDTQY
>TRBV11-1|-|TRBJ1-5
ASSRTGNPNQPQH
>TRBV4-3|-|TRBJ1-4
ASSQDLVFLRGRRGEKLF
>TRBV3-1|-|TRBJ1-6
ASSQGGAISPLH
>TRBV7-9|-|TRBJ2-1
ASSFPTSSYNEQF
>TRBV5-4|-|TRBJ2-3
ASSSLVYRTETDTQY
>TRBV12-2|few|TRBJ2-3
ASRYSGRTDTQY